The text below deals with one TCR beta chain. The antigen this receptor binds is unknown. Per-nucleotide qualities are absent, and no much larger clonotype sits a single base away. This record belongs to a study of CD8 T cells in Susac syndrome (dated by TCRdb to between 2018 and 2021). Turning to the overall study: The study used repertoire sequencing to test whether antigen drove CD8+ T cell activation and differentiation in Susac syndrome. The investigation overall reported the following: The number of individuals in the TCR sequencing and HLA analysis was acknowledged as relatively small.

High-throughput TCR beta sequencing profiled peripheral blood CD8+ and CD4+ T cells from healthy donors, Susac syndrome patients and multiple sclerosis patients. Treatment-naive patients with stable or active relapsing-remitting disease fulfilling revised McDonald criteria were used as multiple sclerosis controls. Bulk CD8+ and CD4+ T cells were purified by magnetic negative isolation, whereas CD8+ TEMRA cells were enriched by FACS. Blood was collected in EDTA tubes and processed within 24 hours, with PBMCs isolated through density gradient centrifugation. PBMCs intended for TCR sequencing were cryopreserved in liquid nitrogen and thawed later in a water bath at 37 degrees C. The sorted or isolated CD4+, CD8+ and CD8+ TEMRA cells had a purity of 90% or higher. The CDR3 runs 13 residues from the cysteine to the phenylalanine. Only CDR3 DNA is held: 39 bases, read in frame from base 1. CDR1 and CDR2 (GTSNPN, SVGIG) derive from the germline V gene (reference sequence). V drops 2 bases and J drops 1 base, leaving 8 bases in between.

RNA was extracted with the RNeasy kit and about 0.45 to 1 ug was reverse transcribed using random hexamers. TCR beta CDR3 regions were amplified with the immunoSEQ multiplex PCR assay covering 54 Vbeta and 13 Jbeta segments. Bias from PCR amplification was corrected by using a synthetic template baseline for primer optimization and for computational correction. The source study handled its data this way. Reads were annotated to V, D and J genes per IMGT and analyzed with immunoSEQ Analyzer, keeping only productive sequences. Clonality was calculated as one minus the Shannon entropy normalized by log2 of the number of productive unique sequences. Public and private clones were assessed among the 100 most prevalent clones of each patient and control. Susac-specific clones were defined as absent from healthy and MS cohorts, roughly 1,100 published viral clones and other ImmuneACCESS disease sequences. Starting from the raw public reads, TCRdb applied fastp trimming at Q25, assembled clones with MiXCR and retained in-frame beta chains. One record per CDR3 amino acid sequence lists the most common genes and DNA. Here the V and J calls rest on TCRdb's processing, not on the authors' analysis. The sample table contains approximately 180,000 distinct CDR3 sequences; only one count was recorded for approximately 96% of them. Together, the top ten hold 0.093% of the sample.

Source material: CD4+ T cells from PBMCs. The receptor was derived from a human donor with multiple sclerosis. Recombination linked TRBV30 to TRBJ1-1; D gene: possibly TRBD1, on 6 matching bases. The CDR3 protein is CAWSRTANTEAFF. The sequence in DNA is TGTGCCTGGAGTAGGACAGCGAACACTGAAGCTTTCTTT.